Listed below are T cell receptor beta chains from one sample, sequenced in a study of blood T cell repertoires in COVID-19. Generated by immunoSEQ multiplex PCR, the TCRdb table keeps only in-frame clones and is missing some. This repertoire shows approximately 240,000 clones, roughly 80% found once; its top ten account for roughly 4.6%. The material sequenced was peripheral blood. Receptors originate from an elderly woman with active or convalescent COVID-19. CDR3s include the opening cysteine and the closing phenylalanine or tryptophan. D genes are given only for firm matches. Where a row states a size, it is once, few, many or the class of an expanded clone; other rows omit it.

>NA|TRBV20-1|TRBD1|TRBJ2-5
TGCAGTGCTAGTCAGGGACAGGTTGGAGAGACCCAGTACTTC
CSASQGQVGETQYF
>NA|TRBV19|NA|TRBJ1-3
TGTGCCAGTAGTGCCCACAGGGCCGGAAACACCATATATTTT
CASSAHRAGNTIYF
>NA|TRBV28|TRBD1|TRBJ1-4
TGTGCCAGCAGGGGGACAGGGCTTGGAAAACTGTTTTTT
CASRGTGLGKLFF
>NA|TRBV6-5|NA|TRBJ1-4
TGTGCCAGCGGCAGGATAAATGAAAAACTGTTTTTT
CASGRINEKLFF
>NA|TRBV19|TRBD1|TRBJ1-5
TGTGCCAGTAGTATAGTGAGGGACAGGGGGCCCAGCAATCAGCCCCAGCATTTT
CASSIVRDRGPSNQPQHF
>once|TRBV7-9|NA|TRBJ2-2
TGTGCCAGCAGCTTAGGACAGCCAAACACCGGGGAGCTGTTTTTT
CASSLGQPNTGELFF
>NA|TRBV5-1|TRBD2|TRBJ2-7
TGCGCCAGCAGCTTGGCCGGCGGGAGTGGAAGGGAGCAGTACTTC
CASSLAGGSGREQYF
>NA|TRBV11-1|TRBD1|TRBJ2-7
TGTGCCAGCAGCTCAAGAGAGTATCGGGACAGGTACGAGCAGTACTTC
CASSSREYRDRYEQYF
>NA|TRBV5-1|NA|TRBJ1-6
TGCGCCAGCAGCTTGGATCGTCATAATTCACCCCTCCACTTT
CASSLDRHNSPLHF
>many|TRBV28|TRBD1|TRBJ1-6
TGTGCCAGCAAGGGACAGGGACCTCTCCTCCACTTT
CASKGQGPLLHF
>NA|TRBV12-3/TRBV12-4|NA|TRBJ1-2
TGTGCCAGCAGTCCGTCGGGTTATGGCTACACCTTC
CASSPSGYGYTF
>NA|TRBV2|NA|TRBJ1-1
TGTGCCAGCAGTCCGATAGCCGACAGAATGAACACTGAAGCTTTCTTT
CASSPIADRMNTEAFF
>NA|TRBV30|NA|TRBJ1-6
TGTGCCCTCCACCTTCGGGGTACTTCACCCCTCCACTTT
CALHLRGTSPLHF
>NA|TRBV3-1/TRBV3-2|NA|TRBJ1-2
TGTGCCAGCAGCCAAAGGACGGGCAGGGTGGGCTACACCTTC
CASSQRTGRVGYTF
>once|TRBV19|NA|TRBJ2-1
TGTGCCAGTAGTACCCGGGGGGCGGAAACGAACAATGAGCAGTTCTTC
CASSTRGAETNNEQFF
>NA|TRBV2|NA|TRBJ1-1
TGTGCCAGCAGGCCCGAAGGGGCTTCGAGCGCTTTCTTT
CASRPEGASSAFF
>NA|TRBV14|NA|TRBJ1-4
TGTGCCAGCAGCCTACTAGGTGAAAAACTGTTTTTT
CASSLLGEKLFF
>NA|TRBV27|NA|TRBJ1-1
TGTGCCAGCAAACAAAACCCCCGGCGGTCTGTGAACACTGAAGCTTTCTTT
CASKQNPRRSVNTEAFF
>NA|TRBV28|NA|TRBJ1-6
TGTGCCAGCAGGATCAGTAGTTTCGGGTCACCCCTCCACTTT
CASRISSFGSPLHF
>NA|TRBV28|TRBD1|TRBJ1-1
TGTGCCAGCAGTACCGGACAGGGGGCGAAAGCTTTCTTT
CASSTGQGAKAFF
>NA|TRBV6-5|TRBD1|TRBJ2-2
TGTGCCAGCAGGACTGGACAGGGGAACACCGGGGAGCTGTTTTTT
CASRTGQGNTGELFF
>NA|TRBV15|TRBD2|TRBJ2-1
TGTGCCACCAGCAGACGAGCGGGGTTGAGCTCCTACAATGAGCAGTTCTTC
CATSRRAGLSSYNEQFF
>NA|TRBV19|NA|TRBJ1-3
TGTGCCAGTAGTATCGTCAGTGGAAACACCATATATTTT
CASSIVSGNTIYF
>NA|TRBV3-1/TRBV3-2|NA|TRBJ1-4
TGTGCCAGCAGCCAAGACCAACCGCCGGGTGCGAGGAAACTGTTTTTT
CASSQDQPPGARKLFF
>NA|TRBV2|NA|TRBJ1-4
TGTGCCAGCAGTGTAGTTTCTCGTCCCGAAAAACTGTTTTTT
CASSVVSRPEKLFF
>NA|TRBV28|NA|TRBJ1-4
TGTGCCAGCAGTCCCGCTTCGGGGGTAGGAAAACTGTTTTTT
CASSPASGVGKLFF
>NA|TRBV3-1/TRBV3-2|NA|TRBJ2-7
TGTGCCAGCAGCCAAGTTCCTAGGGGCTCCTACGAGCAGTACTTC
CASSQVPRGSYEQYF
>NA|TRBV10-2|TRBD1|TRBJ1-2
TGCGCCAGCAGTCCACCCGGGACAGGGGTTGCTAGCTACACCTTC
CASSPPGTGVASYTF
>NA|TRBV7-9|TRBD1|TRBJ2-7
TGTGCCAGCAGCCTTAGGGACAGGGGGACCGAGCAGTACTTC
CASSLRDRGTEQYF
>NA|TRBV11-2|NA|TRBJ1-2
TGTGCCAGCAGCCCAGAGGGCTATGGCTACACCTTC
CASSPEGYGYTF
>few|TRBV6-5|NA|TRBJ2-1
TGTGCCAGCAGTTACAACGGTTATTACAATGAGCAGTTCTTC
CASSYNGYYNEQFF
>NA|TRBV9|NA|TRBJ1-2
TGTGCCAGCAGCGTAGGAGGGGGTTCTTACTATGGCTACACCTTC
CASSVGGGSYYGYTF
>NA|TRBV5-1|NA|TRBJ1-1
TGCGCCAGCAGCCCCCAGGTGGGCGGGAATGAAGCTTTCTTT
CASSPQVGGNEAFF
>NA|TRBV20-1|NA|TRBJ1-2
TGCAGTGCGAAAGGTTCAGGTGGGCTCACCTTC
CSAKGSGGLTF
>NA|TRBV9|NA|TRBJ1-1
TGTGCCAGCAGCGCCAACTCGAGGACTGAAGCTTTCTTT
CASSANSRTEAFF
>NA|TRBV4-1|TRBD1|TRBJ1-5
TGCGCCAGCAGCCAAGATATTAGTGGGACAGGGCCACGCAATCAGCCCCAGCATTTT
CASSQDISGTGPRNQPQHF
>few|TRBV27|NA|TRBJ1-4
TGTGCCAGCAGTTGGAGATCTGAAGAAAAACTGTTTTTT
CASSWRSEEKLFF
>NA|TRBV6-1|TRBD1|TRBJ2-3
TGTGCCAGCAGTGGCCGACCCCTAACAGGGGGCGCGGCAGATACGCAGTATTTT
CASSGRPLTGGAADTQYF
>NA|TRBV30|NA|TRBJ2-2
TGTGCCTGGAGTGTACAGGGAACCGGGGAGCTGTTTTTT
CAWSVQGTGELFF
>NA|TRBV5-4|NA|TRBJ1-4
TGTGCCAGCAGCTCGGTTCAGGGTTTGACTAATGAAAAACTGTTTTTT
CASSSVQGLTNEKLFF
>NA|TRBV19|NA|TRBJ2-6
TGTGCCAGTAGTTCCTTCTTGAGGGCTGGGGCCAACGTCCTGACTTTC
CASSSFLRAGANVLTF
>NA|TRBV11-2|NA|TRBJ2-7
TGTGCCAGCAGCCCCTTGTTGCGGGGCTCCTACGAGCAGTACTTC
CASSPLLRGSYEQYF
>once|TRBV30|TRBD2|TRBJ2-1
TGTGCCTGGAGTCCGGGACTAGTGGGGGGCGGTGAGCAGTTCTTC
CAWSPGLVGGGEQFF
>once|TRBV5-1|TRBD1|TRBJ2-1
TGCGCCAGCAGCTCATACAGGGGGACCAAAGGGCTTTACAATGAGCAGTTCTTC
CASSSYRGTKGLYNEQFF
>NA|TRBV5-6|NA|TRBJ1-1
TGTGCCAGCAGCTCGGCAACAGGGAGCACTGAAGCTTTCTTT
CASSSATGSTEAFF
>once|TRBV10-3|NA|TRBJ2-7
TGTGCCATCAGTGATCCCCGCGGGTCCTACGAGCAGTACTTC
CAISDPRGSYEQYF
>NA|TRBV7-2|NA|TRBJ1-2
TGTGCCAGCAGCCTAGCGGCACAGGAAACCTATGGCTACACCTTC
CASSLAAQETYGYTF
>NA|TRBV24-1|NA|TRBJ1-2
TGTGCCACCAGTGACTCCCGCTCCGGGTCTAATGGCTACACCTTC
CATSDSRSGSNGYTF